This note documents a single TCR beta chain sequence. What it binds is unknown. Germline V lookup: CDR1 MDHEN, CDR2 SYDVKM. With 6 bases clipped from V and 1 base from J, the junction kept 3 bases outside the gene matches. The CDR3 sequence is 15 residues long. These data are taken from a study of cytomegalovirus exposure and HLA in healthy donors. Regarding the study as a whole: Later work associated roughly 15,000 TCR beta sequences with HLA alleles at 0.05 false discovery rate.

The PCR ran on 60 Vbeta and 13 Jbeta primers. The repertoire was sequenced with immunoSEQ multiplex PCR; TCRdb's copy has only in-frame clones and lacks some. Of 150,000 to 200,000 clones in the sample, approximately 78% were seen once. The sequence was collected from a woman in her late teens or twenties in good health and CMV-seronegative. V usage is TRBV28 and J usage is TRBJ2-2; 9 bases line up with TRBD1. The sample consisted of PBMCs. The CDR3 sequence: CASSWGQGNTGELFF. The DNA of the CDR3 is TGTGCCAGCAGCTGGGGACAGGGGAACACCGGGGAGCTGTTTTTT.